Shown below are 31 T cell receptor beta chains from a single sample sequenced in a study of CD8 T cells in Susac syndrome. Random hexamers were used to reverse transcribe an amount of 0.5 to 1 ug RNA. TCRdb reprocessed the immunoSEQ multiplex PCR reads with MiXCR, giving one entry per CDR3 protein. The table lists under 200,000 distinct CDR3 sequences, 95% to 96% of them singletons. The sequenced sample was CD4+ T cells from PBMCs. These receptors were collected from a human donor with Susac syndrome.

The chain combines TRBV29-1 with TRBJ2-4; TRBD2 agrees at 10 bases. J gave up 7 bases and V 0 bases, and 6 bases lay outside the gene matches. CDR3 length: 15 amino acids. Germline V lookup: CDR1 SQVTM, CDR2 ANQGSEA. The CDR3 loop reads CSVEDQGSGGNIQYF. CDR3 nucleotides: TGCAGCGTTGAAGATCAAGGTAGCGGGGGGAACATTCAGTACTTC. Variable domain in full (rest from reference TRBV29-1 and TRBJ2-4): SAVISQKPSRDICQRGTSLTIQCQVDSQVTMMFWYRQQPGQSLTLIATANQGSEATYESGFVIDKFPISRPNLTFSTLTVSNMSPEDSSIYLCSVEDQGSGGNIQYFGAGTRLSVL.

The J gene is TRBJ1-5, the V gene TRBV7-2; D may be TRBD1 (6 bases). Germline CDR1 SGHTA, CDR2 FQGNSA. The V and J ends lost 5 bases and 11 bases respectively, with 16 bases between them. The CDR3 runs 13 residues. The CDR3 sequence: CASSTHQGRSQHF. CDR3 nucleotide sequence: TGTGCCAGCAGCACTCACCAGGGGCGGTCCCAGCATTTT.

The rearrangement uses TRBV9 and TRBJ2-5, with D unclear. There are 13 residues in the CDR3. The germline V gene encodes CDR1 SGDLS and CDR2 YYNGEE. Trimming stripped 3 bases from V and 7 bases from J, with 13 bases between. The CDR3, as DNA: TGTGCCAGCAGCGCAAAGACGGGTGGGACCCAGTACTTC. Protein product: CASSAKTGGTQYF.

The genes are TRBV30 and TRBJ1-5; D is undetermined. V dropped 7 bases and J dropped 9 bases, with 16 bases sitting between them. Germline V gene sequence: CDR1 GTSNPN, CDR2 SVGIG (reference sequence). There are 12 residues in the CDR3. This CDR3 reads CASRRSRGPQHF. CDR3 DNA sequence: TGTGCCTCACGACGCTCACGCGGGCCCCAGCATTTT.

This chain uses TRBV24-1 with TRBJ2-7, with D possibly TRBD1 on 6 matching bases. The CDR3 consists of 17 residues. The V end was cut by 12 bases, the J end by 0 bases, with 26 bases between. Germline V lookup: CDR1 KGHDR, CDR2 SFDVKD. The CDR3 region has the DNA TGTGCCCCAGGAATGGGCCTCGGGACATTCCTCTCCTACGAGCAGTACTTC. Protein: CAPGMGLGTFLSYEQYF.

The CDR3 sequence: CASSLVGRGRANVLTF. The DNA for the CDR3 is TGTGCCAGCAGCTTGGTTGGCAGGGGGCGGGCCAACGTCCTGACTTTC. This chain uses TRBV5-4 with TRBJ2-6; 8 bases agree with TRBD1. V lost 0 bases, J lost 5 bases, and 4 bases stayed unmatched. CDR3 length: 16 residues. Germline-derived CDR1 and CDR2 are SGHNT and YYREEE (reference sequence).

V is TRBV2 and J is TRBJ1-4; no reliable D call. The germline gives CDR1 SNHLY, CDR2 FYNNEI. This CDR3 contains 12 residues. Trimming took 3 bases from V and 8 from J, leaving 7 bases between them. CDR3 sequence: CASSETTEKLFF. The CDR3 DNA is TGTGCCAGCAGTGAGACCACGGAAAAACTGTTTTTT. The full variable domain, rest sourced from reference TRBV2 and TRBJ1-4, is EPEVTQTPSHQVTQMGQEVILRCVPISNHLYFYWYRQILGQKVEFLVSFYNNEISEKSEIFDDQFSVERPDGSNFTLKIRSTKLEDSAMYFCASSETTEKLFFGSGTQLSVL.

The chain carries TRBV7-9 and TRBJ1-2; possible D gene TRBD1, 6 bases. V lost 4 bases and J lost 8, with 11 bases in between. CDR3 length: 12 residues. CDR1 SEHNR and CDR2 FQNEAQ come from the germline V gene (reference sequence). CDR3: CASSSGESGYTF. The CDR3 DNA follows: TGTGCCAGCAGCTCAGGGGAGTCAGGCTACACCTTC.

This chain uses TRBV20-1 with TRBJ2-5; 7 positions agree with TRBD2. The CDR3 is made up of 14 amino acids. Germline V gene lookup returns CDR1 DFQATT and CDR2 SNEGSKA (reference sequence). The V segment lost 6 bases and the J segment 4 bases; nucleotides outside the gene matches: 11. CDR3 protein: CSARDGRSSETQYF. CDR3 nucleotide sequence: TGCAGTGCCCGGGACGGGAGGAGTTCAGAGACCCAGTACTTC.

The V gene is TRBV7-9, the J gene TRBJ1-1; no definite D call. The CDR3 is 15 amino acids. V dropped 2 bases and J dropped 0 bases, with 10 bases sitting between them. The germline gives CDR1 SEHNR, CDR2 FQNEAQ (reference sequence). CDR3 in amino acids: CASSLYGGLNTEAFF. The CDR3 DNA reads TGTGCCAGCAGCTTATACGGCGGACTGAACACTGAAGCTTTCTTT. Full variable domain (missing parts from reference TRBV7-9 and TRBJ1-1): DTGVSQNPRHKITKRGQNVTFRCDPISEHNRLYWYRQTLGQGPEFLTYFQNEAQLEKSRLLSDRFSAERPKGSFSTLEIQRTEQGDSAMYLCASSLYGGLNTEAFFGQGTRLTVV.

J is TRBJ2-1 and V is TRBV12-3 or TRBV12-4, with TRBD2 identical over 8 bases. The CDR3 sequence is 14 residues long. J gave up 7 bases and V 4 bases, and 6 bases lay outside the gene matches. CDR3 nucleotides: TGTGCCAGCAGTTCCCGACTAGCGACGAATGAGCAGTTCTTC. This gives the protein CASSSRLATNEQFF.

The chain combines TRBV7-9 with TRBJ1-2, with 10 bases aligning to TRBD1. This CDR3 comprises 17 residues. J lost 4 bases, V lost 0 bases, and 8 bases had no gene match. Germline V CDR1 and CDR2: SEHNR, FQNEAQ (reference sequence). As DNA, the CDR3 is TGTGCCAGCAGCTTAGCGACAGGGGGCGTCCCCCGCTATGGCTACACCTTC. Protein sequence: CASSLATGGVPRYGYTF.

The CDR3 protein is CATEDRNNYGYTF. DNA for the CDR3: TGTGCCACCGAGGACAGGAACAACTATGGCTACACCTTC. This chain links TRBV10-3 with TRBJ1-2; 7 bases are a match to TRBD1. The CDR3 spans 13 residues. The V segment lost 10 bases and the J segment 2 bases; nucleotides outside the gene matches: 7. Germline loops: CDR1 ENHRY, CDR2 SYGVKD.

This chain connects TRBV24-1 to TRBJ1-5; D might be TRBD1 (5 bases). The germline V gene has CDR1 KGHDR and CDR2 SFDVKD. With 4 bases removed from V and 6 bases from J, the gap between germline ends came to 9 bases. The CDR3 has 13 residues. Here the CDR3 reads CATSDYDSQPQHF. The CDR3 coding sequence is TGTGCCACCAGTGACTATGACAGTCAGCCCCAGCATTTT.

The chain has TRBV6-2 or TRBV6-3 and TRBJ2-7; unclear D gene. Per the germline V gene, CDR1 is MNHEY and CDR2 is SVGEGT. CDR3 length equals 16 residues. Trimming removed 0 bases at V and 3 bases at J, with 15 bases between. The CDR3 coding sequence is TGTGCCAGCAGTTACTCGGTTCAGACATCGGGCTACGAGCAGTACGTC. It codes for CASSYSVQTSGYEQYV.

This clonotype was detected only once. The V gene is TRBV29-1, the J gene TRBJ2-3; TRBD1 matches at 7 bases. The CDR3 contains 14 residues. CDR1 is SQVTM and CDR2 is ANQGSEA in the germline V gene. Germline trimming cut 3 bases from V and 2 bases from J; bases unmatched to any gene: 5. CDR3 region: CSVDWTGLTDTQYF. CDR3 nucleotide sequence: TGCAGCGTTGACTGGACAGGCCTCACAGATACGCAGTATTTT.

This clonotype was seen just once. This chain uses TRBV3-1 with TRBJ2-7, with unresolved D. The CDR3 extends over 10 amino acids. Deletions cut 4 bases from V and 3 bases from J, with 1 base between. Per the germline V gene, CDR1 is LGHDT and CDR2 is YNNKEL (reference sequence). The CDR3 DNA sequence: TGTGCCAGCAGCCGCTACGAGCAGTACGTC. This encodes CASSRYEQYV.

This chain connects TRBV23-1 to TRBJ1-2; 9 bases map to TRBD1. TRBV23-1 is sorted into the ORF group, with uncertain function. CDR3 length: 18 amino acids. J lost 0 bases, V lost 6 bases, and 14 bases had no gene match. This CDR3 reads CASSRMPGQGITNYGYTF. DNA for the CDR3: TGCGCCAGCAGCCGAATGCCGGGACAGGGAATAACTAACTATGGCTACACCTTC.

The chain joins TRBV11-3 to TRBJ2-1, with D perhaps given as TRBD1 or TRBD2 (6 bases each). Trimming removed 5 bases from V and 7 bases from J, with 15 bases in between. Per the germline V gene, CDR1 is SGHNT and CDR2 is YENEEA. This CDR3 has 14 residues. The CDR3 sequence is CASSQQGRGNEQFF. The CDR3 DNA follows: TGTGCCAGCAGCCAACAGGGCCGGGGGAATGAGCAGTTCTTC. The full variable domain, rest sourced from reference TRBV11-3 and TRBJ2-1, is EAGVVQSPRYKIIEKKQPVAFWCNPISGHNTLYWYLQNLGQGPELLIRYENEEAVDDSQLPKDRFSAERLKGVDSTLKIQPAELGDSAVYLCASSQQGRGNEQFFGPGTRLTVL.

The chain recombines TRBV6-2 or TRBV6-3 with TRBJ2-1, with D possibly matching TRBD2 (5 bases). Germline V lookup: CDR1 MNHEY, CDR2 SVGEGT. V was pared by 2 bases and J by 6 bases, with 8 bases between. This CDR3 comprises 13 residues. The CDR3 DNA follows: TGTGCCAGCAGTTACCCCACTAGCAATGAGCAGTTCTTC. Its protein product is CASSYPTSNEQFF.

The J gene is TRBJ2-5, the V gene TRBV7-9, with a weak D call TRBD1 (6 bases). Germline CDR1 is SEHNR and CDR2 is FQNEAQ (reference sequence). CDR3 length: 12 residues. V dropped 7 bases and J dropped 5 bases, with 11 bases sitting between them. Here the CDR3 DNA reads TGTGCCAGCACCCAGGGGACGGAGACCCAGTACTTC. It is translated as CASTQGTETQYF.

The chain is built from TRBV4-3 and TRBJ2-3, with D possibly TRBD2 on 5 matching bases. From germline, CDR1 is LGHNA and CDR2 YSLEER. The CDR3 loop spans 16 amino acids. The V end lost 0 bases, the J end lost 5 bases, and 15 bases lay between the germline ends. The CDR3 spells CASSQELGVPQDTQYF. The CDR3, as DNA: TGCGCCAGCAGCCAAGAGCTCGGGGTCCCCCAAGATACGCAGTATTTT.

The chain combines TRBV4-1 with TRBJ1-2; D is unclear. Trimming took off 2 bases at V and 8 bases at J, with 9 bases between the two ends. From germline, CDR1 is MGHRA and CDR2 YSYEKL. The CDR3 spans 12 residues. The CDR3, as DNA: TGCGCCAGCAGCCAACCTCCGGGGGGCTACACCTTC. Protein sequence: CASSQPPGGYTF.

This clonotype was observed a single time. The chain couples TRBV5-1 to TRBJ1-1; D is unclear. The CDR3 consists of 14 residues. The V end lost 1 base, the J end lost 0 bases, and 7 bases lay between the germline ends. Germline CDR1 is SGHRS and CDR2 is YFSETQ. Written as DNA, the CDR3 is TGCGCCAGCAGCTTGATGAGTTTGAACACTGAAGCTTTCTTT. This codes for CASSLMSLNTEAFF.

This clonotype was recorded once. This chain joins TRBV24-1 and TRBJ2-1; 11 nucleotides line up with TRBD2. The CDR3 has 16 amino acids. Germline CDR1 is KGHDR and CDR2 is SFDVKD. The V gene end was trimmed by 3 bases and the J gene end by 5 bases; junction bases not matched to a gene: 5. CDR3 sequence (DNA): TGTGCCACCAGTGATGTCAGACTAGCGGGAAACAATGAGCAGTTCTTC. Translating gives CATSDVRLAGNNEQFF.

In this sample, this clonotype turned up once. The V call is TRBV12-3 or TRBV12-4, the J call TRBJ2-1, with 8 bases fitting TRBD2. The CDR3 consists of 16 residues. The ends lost 10 bases at V and 0 bases at J; junction bases unmatched: 11. The DNA for the CDR3 is TGTGCCATCGGACTAGCCCCCGAGGGCTCCTACAATGAGCAGTTCTTC. Translation gives CAIGLAPEGSYNEQFF.

The chain joins TRBV12-3 or TRBV12-4 to TRBJ2-7, with 8 bases lining up with TRBD1. The CDR3 runs to 14 residues. Trimming at V came to 6 bases and at J to 7 bases, leaving 11 bases not matched to a gene. Written as DNA, the CDR3 is TGTGCCAGCAGGACAGGGGTTGCGCGAGGTGAGCAGTACTTC. It codes for CASRTGVARGEQYF.

This chain connects TRBV20-1 to TRBJ2-7; 8 bases are a match to TRBD2. Germline trimming cut 1 base from V and 0 bases from J; bases unmatched to any gene: 5. The CDR3 extends over 15 amino acids. Germline-derived CDR1 and CDR2 are DFQATT and SNEGSKA (reference sequence). CDR3 in amino acids: CSARGAGGTSYEQYV. CDR3 bases: TGCAGTGCTAGAGGGGCGGGGGGAACCTCCTACGAGCAGTACGTC.

The chain carries TRBV29-1 and TRBJ1-1; D uncertain. The ends were cut back, 5 bases at V and 1 base at J, with 8 bases in the middle. This CDR3 is built from 12 residues. Germline V gives CDR1 SQVTM, CDR2 ANQGSEA. CDR3 residues: CSVTGGNTEAFF. Written as DNA, the CDR3 is TGCAGCGTTACCGGCGGGAACACTGAAGCTTTCTTT.

The chain joins TRBV29-1 to TRBJ1-1; D is unresolved. The CDR3 runs 14 residues. V lost 6 bases and J 1 base, leaving 15 bases between the germline ends. CDR1 is SQVTM and CDR2 is ANQGSEA in the germline V gene. The chain's CDR3 is CSVGVVAPNTEAFF. For the CDR3, the DNA is TGCAGCGTCGGGGTGGTCGCCCCGAACACTGAAGCTTTCTTT.

The chain couples TRBV6-1 to TRBJ2-3; D tentatively reads TRBD1 or TRBD2 (5 bases each). The CDR3 contains 18 residues. Germline assignment: CDR1 MNHNS and CDR2 SASEGT. Trimming removed 5 bases at V and 0 bases at J, with 21 bases between. CDR3 protein: CASSPLTEGWASTDTQYF. As DNA, the CDR3 is TGTGCCAGCAGTCCTCTCACTGAGGGGTGGGCTAGCACAGATACGCAGTATTTT.